These 32 T cell receptor beta chains share one sample of origin, sequenced in a study of molecular identifiers for immune sequencing clone quantification. TCRdb fed the PCR reads into MiXCR, producing one record per CDR3 protein. The data contain 65,000 to 70,000 distinct CDR3 sequences, over 15% of them seen just once; the ten biggest clones take up approximately 1.5%. Sequencing used naive CD8+ T cells from blood, with Jurkat cell RNA spiked in. Subset given: FACS-sorted CD8+CD4-CCR7+CD45RA+ naive T cells. These receptors came from a human donor in good health. Some libraries in this study had Jurkat cell RNA spiked in.

This clonotype was seen many times. This chain joins TRBV7-6 and TRBJ2-7, with 9 positions matching TRBD2. This CDR3 is 14 amino acids long. Germline V gene lookup returns CDR1 SGHVS and CDR2 FNYEAQ. The trim removed 5 bases at V and 6 bases at J, leaving 8 bases unmatched. The CDR3, as DNA: TGTGCCAGCAGCCTATCGGGACTAGCCTCCGAGCAGTACTTC. It encodes CASSLSGLASEQYF.

This clonotype was seen a single time. A clone one base away is much larger, so this may be a read error. The CDR3 protein is CASSPRQAGATYEQYF. As DNA, the CDR3 is TGTGCCAGCAGTCCTAGACAGGCGGGAGCCACCTACGAGCAGTACTTC. V gene TRBV27 combines with J gene TRBJ2-7; possible D gene TRBD2, 7 bases. V lost 5 bases, J lost 2 bases, and 19 bases lay in between. The germline V gene has CDR1 MNHEY and CDR2 SMNVEV (reference sequence). CDR3 length equals 16 residues.

With respect to this clonotype: A much larger clone differs by one base, so this may be a read error. This rearrangement joins TRBV20-1 to TRBJ2-2; the match to TRBD2 covers 8 bases. CDR1 DFQATT and CDR2 SNEGSKA come from the germline V gene (reference sequence). Losses at the gene ends were 5 bases for V and 1 base for J; bases not matched to a gene: 12. CDR3 size: 17 residues. For the CDR3, the DNA is TGCAGTGCTGGACCGACAGCGGGAGTCGAGAACACCGGGGAGCTGTTTTTT. Translating it yields CSAGPTAGVENTGELFF.

CDR3 amino acids: CASSVGGASGPLHF. CDR3 DNA: TGTGCCAGCAGCGTCGGGGGGGCCTCCGGACCCCTCCACTTT. This chain links TRBV9 with TRBJ1-6, with a possible D match to TRBD1 (6 bases). Trimming took 2 bases from V and 12 from J, leaving 15 bases between them. Germline lookup yields CDR1 SGDLS and CDR2 YYNGEE. The CDR3 totals 14 residues.

This clonotype was found many times. The chain's CDR3 is CASSSPLGLAVNTGELFF. For the CDR3, the DNA is TGTGCCAGCAGTTCCCCCCTTGGACTAGCGGTGAACACCGGGGAGCTGTTTTTT. J is TRBJ2-2 and V is TRBV12-3 or TRBV12-4; TRBD2 agrees at 10 bases. The CDR3 covers 18 residues. V was pared by 4 bases and J by 1 base, with 9 bases of the junction left unmatched.

In its sample, this clonotype was seen many times. V gene TRBV13 combines with J gene TRBJ2-5; tentative D call: TRBD2 (5 bases). Deletions cut 7 bases from V and 9 bases from J, with 15 bases between. In germline, CDR1 is PRHDT, CDR2 FYEKMQ (reference sequence). CDR3 length equals 12 residues. The CDR3 reads CASTTYLGAQYF. Here the CDR3 DNA reads TGTGCCAGCACAACTTATCTCGGGGCCCAGTACTTC.

This clonotype was picked up many times. The chain couples TRBV10-3 to TRBJ2-7, with D possibly matching TRBD2 (6 bases). The CDR3 totals 13 residues. The V gene's germline CDR1 is ENHRY and CDR2 SYGVKD. The V and J ends lost 5 bases and 1 base respectively, with 9 bases between them. The CDR3 DNA reads TGTGCCATCAGTCCCGGGACTTCCTACGAGCAGTACTTC. This gives the protein CAISPGTSYEQYF.

In its sample, this clonotype was seen many times. The chain couples TRBV2 to TRBJ2-7; 7 bases map to TRBD2. The CDR3 sequence is 16 residues long. Germline CDR1 reads SNHLY; CDR2 reads FYNNEI. V shed 6 bases and J 2 bases; nucleotides not matched to a gene: 13. The CDR3 region is CASRKALEGGPYEQYF. CDR3 in DNA: TGTGCCAGCAGGAAAGCCTTGGAGGGAGGGCCCTACGAGCAGTACTTC.

Ten or more counts support this clonotype. The rearrangement joins TRBV28 to TRBJ2-7; 10 bases are shared with TRBD1. J was trimmed by 7 bases and V by 10 bases; bases with no gene match: 10. The germline V gene encodes CDR1 MDHEN and CDR2 SYDVKM. The CDR3 covers 13 residues. The CDR3 is CATWTGGFGEQYF. The CDR3 DNA is TGTGCCACCTGGACAGGGGGTTTTGGGGAGCAGTACTTC.

This clonotype was counted at least ten times. Compared with germline, one end of the junction differs, possibly owing to a read error. The rearrangement uses TRBV14 and TRBJ2-7; 9 bases map to TRBD1. This CDR3 is 15 amino acids long. CDR1 is SGHDN and CDR2 is FVKESK in the germline V gene. The CDR3 bases are TGTGCCAGCAGACAAGTCGGGACAGGGCCCCACGAGCAGTACTTC. Translating it yields CASRQVGTGPHEQYF. The whole variable domain, filled in from reference TRBV14 and TRBJ2-7, reads EAGVTQFPSHSVIEKGQTVTLRCDPISGHDNLYWYRRVMGKEIKFLLHFVKESKQDESGMPNNRFLAERTGGTYSTLKVQPAELEDSGVYFCASRQVGTGPHEQYFGPGTRLTVT.

Regarding this clonotype: Given a much more abundant clone one base away, this may be a read error. J is TRBJ2-1 and V is TRBV7-2; unclear D gene. The CDR3 extends over 13 amino acids. CDR1 and CDR2 from the germline V gene are SGHTA and FQGNSA. The CDR3 coding sequence is TGTGCCGGCAGCCCAGACTTGTACAATGAGCAGTTCTTC. It specifies CAGSPDLYNEQFF.

The sample holds many counts of this clonotype. The V gene is TRBV14, the J gene TRBJ2-2; D ambiguous. The CDR3 extends over 17 amino acids. The V gene's germline CDR1 is SGHDN and CDR2 FVKESK. Trimming shortened V by 1 base and J by 0 bases, and 12 bases separated the two germline ends. CDR3 in DNA: TGTGCCAGCAGCCAAGTCGCGGCGTACCCGAACACCGGGGAGCTGTTTTTT. Translation: CASSQVAAYPNTGELFF.

On this clonotype itself: No conserved phenylalanine or tryptophan ends this CDR3, so it is likely a read error. The chain combines TRBV12-3 or TRBV12-4 with TRBJ2-7, with 9 bases lining up with TRBD1. The CDR3 spans 14 residues. Germline trimming cut 4 bases from V and 4 bases from J; bases unmatched to any gene: 5. The CDR3 region has the DNA TGTGCCAGCAGTTCCGGGACAGGGAGTTACGAGCAGTACTCC. This sequence encodes CASSSGTGSYEQYS.

The rearrangement uses TRBV5-4 and TRBJ1-1; 9 bases align to TRBD1. Germline V CDR1 and CDR2: SGHNT, YYREEE (reference sequence). J lost 1 base, V lost 8 bases, and 9 bases had no gene match. There are 15 residues in the CDR3. CDR3 bases: TGTGCCAGTTTCCAGACGACAGGGGGGAACACTGAAGCTTTCTTT. It yields the protein CASFQTTGGNTEAFF.

The rearrangement uses TRBV5-6 and TRBJ2-5; D possibly corresponds to TRBD2 (5 bases). This CDR3 is built from 15 residues. Per germline, CDR1 SGHDT and CDR2 YYEEEE. The V end was cut by 3 bases, the J end by 5 bases, with 17 bases between. The CDR3 coding sequence is TGTGCCAGCAGCTACCTAGCAAAAATGGTTGAGACCCAGTACTTC. It yields the protein CASSYLAKMVETQYF.

The chain links TRBV7-2 to TRBJ2-7, with D uncertain. Germline CDR1 SGHTA, CDR2 FQGNSA. Trimming stripped 1 base from V and 6 bases from J, with 7 bases between. The length of the CDR3 is 12 residues. The CDR3 region is CASSLVQCEQYF. The CDR3 DNA reads TGTGCCAGCAGCTTAGTGCAGTGCGAGCAGTACTTC. The whole variable domain, filled in from reference TRBV7-2 and TRBJ2-7, reads GAGVSQSPSNKVTEKGKDVELRCDPISGHTALYWYRQSLGQGLEFLIYFQGNSAPDKSGLPSDRFSAERTGGSVSTLTIQRTQQEDSAVYLCASSLVQCEQYFGPGTRLTVT.

This clonotype came up many times. CDR3 sequence: CASSSGGGLAEKNIQYF. In nucleotides, the CDR3 is TGTGCCAGCAGCTCCGGAGGGGGACTAGCTGAGAAAAACATTCAGTACTTC. This chain uses TRBV13 with TRBJ2-4, with 9 nucleotides matching TRBD2. CDR3 size: 17 residues. Looked up from germline, CDR1 is PRHDT and CDR2 is FYEKMQ (reference sequence). Trimming removed 4 bases from V and 4 bases from J; junction bases left unmatched: 11.

This clonotype turned up a few times. The chain links TRBV20-1 to TRBJ2-7; D is ambiguous. V dropped 2 bases and J dropped 0 bases, with 11 bases sitting between them. The germline gives CDR1 DFQATT, CDR2 SNEGSKA (reference sequence). The CDR3 covers 14 residues. CDR3 in DNA: TGCAGTGCTAGACTTCTAAATAGCTCCTACGAGCAGTACTTC. It codes for CSARLLNSSYEQYF.

This clonotype occurred many times. This chain connects TRBV19 to TRBJ2-3, with D possibly being TRBD2 (6 bases). The germline gives CDR1 LNHDA, CDR2 SQIVND (reference sequence). The CDR3 spans 15 residues. The ends were cut back, 3 bases at V and 0 bases at J, with 10 bases in the middle. This CDR3 reads CASSMTGTSTDTQYF. In DNA form, the CDR3 reads TGTGCCAGTAGTATGACCGGGACTAGCACAGATACGCAGTATTTT.

With respect to this clonotype: Possible read error: a much larger clone is one base away. The V call is TRBV4-1, the J call TRBJ2-1; D is unresolved. From germline, CDR1 is MGHRA and CDR2 YSYEKL. This CDR3 is built from 12 residues. The CDR3 sequence: CASSQGRDELFF. The CDR3 DNA sequence: TGCGCCAGCAGCCAAGGTAGGGATGAGCTGTTCTTC.

This clonotype was picked up many times. The chain employs TRBV18 and TRBJ2-2; 9 bases match TRBD2. The CDR3 has 16 amino acids. The germline V gene has CDR1 KGHSH and CDR2 LQKENI. Losses at the gene ends were 2 bases for V and 2 bases for J; bases not matched to a gene: 3. CDR3 in DNA: TGTGCCAGCTCACCAGCGGGAGGGGAAAACACCGGGGAGCTGTTTTTT. Its translation is CASSPAGGENTGELFF.

In this sample, this clonotype turned up many times. V is TRBV7-9 and J is TRBJ2-1; 11 bases align to TRBD2. Germline trimming cut 1 base from V and 6 bases from J; bases unmatched to any gene: 11. The germline CDR1 and CDR2 sequences are SEHNR and FQNEAQ (reference sequence). The CDR3 extends over 18 amino acids. Here the CDR3 DNA reads TGTGCCAGCAGCTTAGGCGTAGCGGGAGGGCCTCGTCCCAATGAGCAGTTCTTC. This sequence encodes CASSLGVAGGPRPNEQFF.

This clonotype was found a few times. This may arise from a read error, as a much more abundant clone is one base away. This rearrangement joins TRBV7-2 to TRBJ2-7; unclear D gene. The CDR3 has 13 amino acids. Germline V gives CDR1 SGHTA, CDR2 FQGNSA. The CDR3 is CAGSSGGSYEQYF. The CDR3 nucleotides read TGTGCCGGCAGCTCTGGCGGCTCCTACGAGCAGTACTTC. Looking up the rest from reference TRBV7-2 and TRBJ2-7 gives the full variable domain: GAGVSQSPSNKVTEKGKDVELRCDPISGHTALYWYRQSLGQGLEFLIYFQGNSAPDKSGLPSDRFSAERTGGSVSTLTIQRTQQEDSAVYLCAGSSGGSYEQYFGPGTRLTVT.

This clonotype was counted at least ten times. The J gene is TRBJ2-2, the V gene TRBV7-6; a weak D match, TRBD2 (6 bases). The CDR3 loop spans 16 amino acids. Germline lookup yields CDR1 SGHVS and CDR2 FNYEAQ. V lost 5 bases, J lost 4 bases, and 17 bases lay in between. For the CDR3, the DNA is TGTGCCAGCAGCGTACCCCGGGACTCGGCCACCGGGGAGCTGTTTTTT. It codes for CASSVPRDSATGELFF.

Worth noting for this clonotype: Given a much more abundant clone one base away, this may be a read error. The conserved closing phenylalanine or tryptophan is absent in this CDR3, likely reflecting a read error. This chain connects TRBV12-3 or TRBV12-4 to TRBJ2-4; TRBD1 is a possible D gene (5 bases). The CDR3 totals 16 residues. V was pared by 4 bases and J by 2 bases, with 15 bases between. The CDR3 sequence: CASSSLSDSPKNIQYL. CDR3 DNA sequence: TGTGCCAGCAGTTCTCTATCTGACAGTCCCAAAAACATTCAGTACTTA.

This clonotype was observed at least ten times. The chain combines TRBV4-3 with TRBJ2-7; D unresolved. Trimming left V 1 base short and J 2 bases short, with 6 bases between. This CDR3 has 13 amino acids. Germline V lookup: CDR1 LGHNA, CDR2 YSLEER. The CDR3 is CASSQGRAYEQYF. Written as DNA, the CDR3 is TGCGCCAGCAGCCAAGGACGGGCCTACGAGCAGTACTTC.

As regards this clonotype: This could be a read error, since a much larger clone is one nucleotide away. The chain carries TRBV18 and TRBJ2-1, with TRBD1 matching over 9 bases. The CDR3 spans 14 residues. Germline CDR1 is KGHSH and CDR2 is LQKENI. The CDR3 protein is CASSGTGSCNEQFF. DNA for the CDR3: TGTGCCAGCTCAGGGACAGGGTCCTGCAATGAGCAGTTCTTC.

Note on this clonotype: A much larger clone is a single base away; this may be a read error. The chain carries TRBV3-1 and TRBJ2-1, with no clear D. Germline lookup yields CDR1 LGHDT and CDR2 YNNKEL (reference sequence). This CDR3 spans 15 amino acids. V lost 0 bases and J 1 base, leaving 7 bases between the germline ends. In DNA form, the CDR3 reads TGTGCCAGCAGCCAAGATAGGCTATCCTACAATGAGCAGTTCTTC. Translating it yields CASSQDRLSYNEQFF.

This sequence joins TRBV12-3 or TRBV12-4 and TRBJ2-1, with D possibly called TRBD1 or TRBD2 (5 bases each). The CDR3 has 16 residues. Trimming cost V 1 base and J 3 bases, with 13 bases left between them. The CDR3 protein is CASSLVYQRGYNEQFF. CDR3 nucleotides: TGTGCCAGCAGTTTAGTATACCAGAGGGGCTACAATGAGCAGTTCTTC.

This clonotype was recorded at least ten times. The V and J genes are TRBV27 and TRBJ1-5, with D possibly being TRBD1 (5 bases). The germline CDR1 and CDR2 sequences are MNHEY and SMNVEV (reference sequence). This CDR3 has 14 amino acids. V was pared by 2 bases and J by 7 bases, with 12 bases between. The CDR3 nucleotides read TGTGCCAGCAGTTTAAAAGGGGCGGGGCAGCCCCAGCATTTT. It encodes CASSLKGAGQPQHF.

This clonotype was observed many times. The chain recombines TRBV7-9 with TRBJ2-7, with 14 bases matching TRBD2. The V gene end was trimmed by 6 bases and the J gene end by 13 bases; junction bases not matched to a gene: 8. The CDR3 runs to 13 residues. Per germline, CDR1 SEHNR and CDR2 FQNEAQ (reference sequence). For the CDR3, the DNA is TGTGCCAGCAGTACACCCGGGACTAGCGGGGGTTACTTC. This codes for CASSTPGTSGGYF.

At least ten counts were recorded for this clonotype. The V and J genes are TRBV27 and TRBJ1-1, with D possibly matching TRBD1 (5 bases). Germline CDR1 is MNHEY and CDR2 is SMNVEV (reference sequence). Trimming removed 7 bases at V and 4 bases at J, with 16 bases between. This CDR3 has 14 residues. In DNA form, the CDR3 reads TGTGCCAGCATTTCCTCAGGGTCTGGCACTGAAGCTTTCTTT. Its translation: CASISSGSGTEAFF.